These 9 T cell receptor beta chains came from one sample sequenced in a study of T cell responses to AZD1222 COVID-19 vaccine. Assay: immunoSEQ multiplex PCR; the TCRdb copy retains only in-frame clones and omits some. The sample consists of 100,000 to 150,000 clones, under 95% of them appearing once. Sequencing used peripheral blood, obtained 28 days after the second AZD1222 dose. Receptors were obtained from an adult who received the AZD1222 COVID-19 vaccine.

In DNA form, the CDR3 reads TGTGCCATCAGCCCTAAGGGGGACCCCTACGAGCAGTACTTC. It translates to CAISPKGDPYEQYF. This chain connects TRBV10-3 to TRBJ2-7; perhaps TRBD1 as D (6 bases). With 6 bases removed from V and 2 bases from J, the gap between germline ends came to 14 bases. CDR1 is ENHRY and CDR2 is SYGVKD in the germline V gene. The CDR3 length is 14 residues.

The chain recombines TRBV14 with TRBJ2-7; 8 nucleotides match TRBD1. This CDR3 is 15 amino acids long. The germline V gene encodes CDR1 SGHDN and CDR2 FVKESK. Trimming at V came to 4 bases and at J to 1 base, leaving 6 bases not matched to a gene. The CDR3 nucleotides are TGTGCCAGCAGCCGTGGGGACAGGACTTCCTACGAGCAGTACTTC. Its translation is CASSRGDRTSYEQYF. The variable domain in full, with the rest retrieved from reference TRBV14 and TRBJ2-7, is EAGVTQFPSHSVIEKGQTVTLRCDPISGHDNLYWYRRVMGKEIKFLLHFVKESKQDESGMPNNRFLAERTGGTYSTLKVQPAELEDSGVYFCASSRGDRTSYEQYFGPGTRLTVT.

In its sample, this clone was seen a few times. The chain combines TRBV7-2 with TRBJ1-5; no firm D call. Trimming took off 1 base at V and 7 bases at J, with 5 bases between the two ends. Germline V gene lookup returns CDR1 SGHTA and CDR2 FQGNSA. The CDR3 contains 12 residues. CDR3 sequence: CASSLGGQPQHF. The CDR3 DNA is TGTGCCAGCAGCTTAGGGGGACAGCCCCAGCATTTT.

This clone was recorded only once. The chain recombines TRBV2 with TRBJ2-1; no clear D gene. The CDR3 runs to 13 residues. The V gene's germline CDR1 is SNHLY and CDR2 FYNNEI. The germline V and J ends were trimmed by 5 bases and 1 base, with 6 bases remaining between them. CDR3 loop: CASSLGSYNEQFF. Written as DNA, the CDR3 is TGTGCCAGCAGTCTAGGGTCCTACAATGAGCAGTTCTTC.

This clone was found once. The chain uses TRBV4-1 and TRBJ2-1; 13 nucleotides align to TRBD2. CDR1 and CDR2 (germline): MGHRA, YSYEKL. This CDR3 region has 15 residues. V lost 1 base, J lost 10 bases, and 4 bases stayed unmatched. CDR3: CASSQGTSGSREQFF. In DNA, the CDR3 is TGCGCCAGCAGCCAAGGGACTAGCGGGAGCCGGGAGCAGTTCTTC.

The chain is built from TRBV6-6 and TRBJ2-3; the D gene is possibly TRBD1 (6 bases). CDR3 length: 16 amino acids. Trimming stripped 0 bases from V and 4 bases from J, with 14 bases between. Germline CDR1 is MNHNY and CDR2 is SVGAGI (reference sequence). The CDR3 region is CASSYSPGVMPDTQYF. The CDR3, as DNA: TGTGCCAGCAGTTACTCCCCAGGGGTCATGCCAGATACGCAGTATTTT.

The chain recombines TRBV7-3 with TRBJ2-2; D uncertain. V was trimmed by 5 bases and J by 5 bases, leaving 9 bases between them. Germline values: CDR1 SGHTA, CDR2 FQGTGA. The CDR3 is made up of 13 amino acids. For the CDR3, the DNA is TGTGCCAGCAGCCTCCTGGGTACCGGGGAGCTGTTTTTT. It encodes CASSLLGTGELFF.

The V gene is TRBV7-9, the J gene TRBJ2-7, with 7 bases identical to TRBD2. The V segment lost 6 bases and the J segment 2 bases; nucleotides outside the gene matches: 10. Germline values: CDR1 SEHNR, CDR2 FQNEAQ (reference sequence). CDR3 length: 15 amino acids. The CDR3 region has the DNA TGTGCCAGCAGTTCTATAGCGGGCCGGCCCTACGAGCAGTACTTC. Translation: CASSSIAGRPYEQYF.

V gene TRBV24-1 combines with J gene TRBJ2-1; 9 bases match TRBD1. The CDR3 contains 16 residues. J lost 15 bases, V lost 3 bases, and 17 bases had no gene match. Germline loops: CDR1 KGHDR, CDR2 SFDVKD. CDR3 loop: CATSDAAGQGKGAMFF. In DNA form, the CDR3 reads TGTGCCACCAGTGATGCGGCCGGACAGGGGAAGGGGGCAATGTTCTTC.